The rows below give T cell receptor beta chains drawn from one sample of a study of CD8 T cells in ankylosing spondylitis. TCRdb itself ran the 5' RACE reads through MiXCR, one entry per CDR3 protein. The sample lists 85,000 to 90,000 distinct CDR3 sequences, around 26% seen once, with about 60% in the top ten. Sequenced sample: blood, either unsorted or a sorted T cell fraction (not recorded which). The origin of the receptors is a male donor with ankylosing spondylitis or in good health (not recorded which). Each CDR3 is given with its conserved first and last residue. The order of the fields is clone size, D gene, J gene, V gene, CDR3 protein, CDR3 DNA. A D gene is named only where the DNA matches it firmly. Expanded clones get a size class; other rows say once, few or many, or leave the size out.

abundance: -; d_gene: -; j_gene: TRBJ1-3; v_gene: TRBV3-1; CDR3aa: CASSQGESLSNTIYF; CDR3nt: TGTGCCAGCAGCCAGGGGGAGTCCCTCTCAAACACCATATATTTT
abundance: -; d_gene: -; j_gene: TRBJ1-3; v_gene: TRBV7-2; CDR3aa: CASSPNPFSSGNTIYF; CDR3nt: TGTGCCAGCAGCCCCAACCCCTTTAGCTCTGGAAACACCATATATTTT
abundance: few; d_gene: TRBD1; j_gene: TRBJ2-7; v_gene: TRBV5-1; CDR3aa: CASSLQGAEQYF; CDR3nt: TGCGCCAGCAGCTTGCAGGGGGCCGAGCAGTACTTC
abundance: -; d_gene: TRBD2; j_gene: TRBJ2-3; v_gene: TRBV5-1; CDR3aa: CASSLALGTSGTDTQYF; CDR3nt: TGCGCCAGCAGCTTGGCCCTCGGGACTAGCGGCACAGATACGCAGTATTTT
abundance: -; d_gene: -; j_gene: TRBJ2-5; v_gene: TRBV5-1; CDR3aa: CASRQVLAQETQYF; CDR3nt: TGCGCCAGTAGACAGGTTTTAGCCCAAGAGACCCAGTACTTC
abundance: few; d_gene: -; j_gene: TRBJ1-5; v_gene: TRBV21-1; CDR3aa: CASSKIRAFRATGGAGQPQHF; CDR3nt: TGTGCCAGCAGCAAAATCCGGGCCTTTCGGGCGACAGGGGGCGCGGGTCAGCCCCAGCATTTT
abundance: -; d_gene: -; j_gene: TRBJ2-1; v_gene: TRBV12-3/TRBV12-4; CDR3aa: CASIIHSGNEQFF; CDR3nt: TGTGCCAGCATTATCCACTCGGGTAATGAGCAGTTCTTC
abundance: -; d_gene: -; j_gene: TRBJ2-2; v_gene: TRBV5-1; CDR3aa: CASSLAIGLGNTGELFF; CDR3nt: TGCGCCAGCAGCTTGGCCATTGGCCTGGGGAACACCGGGGAGCTGTTTTTT
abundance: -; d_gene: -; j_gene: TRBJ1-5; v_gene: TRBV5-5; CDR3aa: CASSLGTVGPNQPQHF; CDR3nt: TGTGCCAGCAGCTTGGGGACGGTGGGACCCAATCAGCCCCAGCATTTT
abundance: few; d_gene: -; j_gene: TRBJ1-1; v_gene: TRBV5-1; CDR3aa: CASSSDRRTEAFF; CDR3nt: TGCGCCAGCAGCTCAGACAGGAGGACTGAAGCTTTCTTT
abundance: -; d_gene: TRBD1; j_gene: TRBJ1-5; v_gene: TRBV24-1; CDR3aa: CATGQGNPPQHF; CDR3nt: TGTGCCACCGGACAGGGTAATCCGCCCCAGCATTTT
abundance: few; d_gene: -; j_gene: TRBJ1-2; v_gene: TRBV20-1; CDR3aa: CSAREGGLVGYTF; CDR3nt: TGCAGTGCTAGAGAGGGGGGACTGGTCGGCTACACCTTC
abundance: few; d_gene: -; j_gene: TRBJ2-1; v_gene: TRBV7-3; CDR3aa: CASSLTSGRNHEQFF; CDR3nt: TGTGCCAGCAGCTTAACGTCAGGGAGAAACCATGAGCAGTTCTTC
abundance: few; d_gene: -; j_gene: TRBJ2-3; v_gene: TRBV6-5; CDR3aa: CASSPRADTQYF; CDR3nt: TGTGCCAGCAGTCCCCGCGCAGATACGCAGTATTTT
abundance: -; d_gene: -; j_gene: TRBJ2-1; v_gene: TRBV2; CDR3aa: CASQAQTIIEKQFF; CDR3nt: TGTGCCAGCCAGGCACAGACGATTATAGAGAAGCAGTTCTTC
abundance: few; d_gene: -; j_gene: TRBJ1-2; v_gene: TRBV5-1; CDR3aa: CASSLAESTYGYTF; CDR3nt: TGCGCCAGCAGCTTGGCAGAGTCCACCTATGGCTACACCTTC
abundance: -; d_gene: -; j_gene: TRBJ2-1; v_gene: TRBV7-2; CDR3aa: CASSPQAGNSYNEQFF; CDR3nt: TGTGCCAGCAGCCCGCAAGCGGGCAACTCCTACAATGAGCAGTTCTTC
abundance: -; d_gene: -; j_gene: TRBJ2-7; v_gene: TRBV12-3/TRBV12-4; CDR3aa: CASGRPHFQYF; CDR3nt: TGTGCCTCAGGGCGTCCACACTTCCAGTACTTC
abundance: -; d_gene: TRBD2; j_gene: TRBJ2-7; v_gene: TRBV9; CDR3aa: CASSGAGTSFYEQYF; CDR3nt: TGTGCCAGCAGCGGAGCCGGGACTAGCTTCTACGAGCAGTACTTC
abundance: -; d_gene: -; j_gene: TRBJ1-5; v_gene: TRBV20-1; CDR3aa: CSAGLSNQPQHF; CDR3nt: TGCAGTGCCGGCCTCAGCAATCAGCCCCAGCATTTT
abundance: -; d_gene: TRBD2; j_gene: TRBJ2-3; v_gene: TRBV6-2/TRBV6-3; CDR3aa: CASSRPGLAGDTQYF; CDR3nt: TGTGCCAGCAGCCGTCCGGGACTAGCGGGAGATACGCAGTATTTT
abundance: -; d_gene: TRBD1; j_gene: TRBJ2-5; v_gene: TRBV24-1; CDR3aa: CATSRDSGFKGRAETQYF; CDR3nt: TGTGCCACCAGTCGGGACAGTGGCTTCAAGGGCCGGGCGGAGACCCAGTACTTC
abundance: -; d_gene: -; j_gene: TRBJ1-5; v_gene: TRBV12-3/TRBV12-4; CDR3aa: CASSLDSGQPQHF; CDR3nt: TGTGCCAGCAGTTTAGATTCAGGGCAGCCCCAGCATTTT
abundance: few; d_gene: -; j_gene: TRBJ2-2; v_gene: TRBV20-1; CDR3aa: CSARVSSPANTGELFF; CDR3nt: TGCAGTGCTAGGGTTAGCTCCCCCGCGAACACCGGGGAGCTGTTTTTT
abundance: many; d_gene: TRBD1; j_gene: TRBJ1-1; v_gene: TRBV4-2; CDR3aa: CASSLSGTGVDTEAFF; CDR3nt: TGTGCCAGCAGCCTCTCCGGGACAGGGGTTGACACTGAAGCTTTCTTT
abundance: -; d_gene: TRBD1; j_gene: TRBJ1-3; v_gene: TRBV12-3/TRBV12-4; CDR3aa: CASRMTGTGSGNTIYF; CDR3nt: TGTGCCAGCAGAATGACCGGGACAGGCTCTGGAAACACCATATATTTT
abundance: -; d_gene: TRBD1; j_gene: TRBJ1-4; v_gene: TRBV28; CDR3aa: CASFNRGFNEKLFF; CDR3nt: TGTGCCAGTTTTAACAGGGGTTTCAATGAAAAACTGTTTTTT
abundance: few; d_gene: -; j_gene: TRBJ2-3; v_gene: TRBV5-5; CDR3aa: CASSLYWTEDTQYF; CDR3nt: TGTGCCAGCAGCTTGTACTGGACTGAAGATACGCAGTATTTT
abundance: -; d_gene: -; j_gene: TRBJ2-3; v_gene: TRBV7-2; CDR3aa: CASSLSGQASNTQYF; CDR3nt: TGTGCCAGCAGCTTATCGGGGCAGGCCTCGAATACGCAGTATTTT